These 10 T cell receptor beta chains were sequenced from one sample in a study of beta chain features in type 1 diabetes. Study results and limitations: All four CD4+ subsets from Type 1 diabetes patients carried moderately but significantly shorter TCRB CDR3s.

Expressed TCRB transcripts were sequenced, since all the RNA that had been isolated was reverse transcribed. Clones were read by immunoSEQ multiplex PCR, and TCRdb kept only the in-frame ones, dropping some. The sample yields about 340,000 clones, roughly a tenth seen once. Their specific antigens are unknown. Material: central memory CD4+ T cells from blood. The source of these receptors is a young man with type 1 diabetes.

This clone was seen a handful of times. This chain joins TRBV5-4 and TRBJ2-3; D is ambiguous. CDR3 size: 13 residues. Germline-derived CDR1 and CDR2 are SGHNT and YYREEE (reference sequence). The V end lost 4 bases, the J end lost 4 bases, and 10 bases lay between the germline ends. The CDR3 bases are TGTGCCAGCAGCCTAGGCGTCGCAGATACGCAGTATTTT. Translated: CASSLGVADTQYF.

On this clone: The same CDR3 is also encoded by other DNA sequences in this sample. The gene calls are TRBV6-5 and TRBJ2-6; D may correspond to TRBD1 or TRBD2 (5 bases each). Germline assignment: CDR1 MNHEY and CDR2 SVGAGI. This CDR3 region has 13 residues. The CDR3 here is CATGGPGANVLTF. The CDR3 bases are TGTGCAACAGGAGGTCCTGGGGCCAACGTCCTGACTTTC.

This clone was seen more than once but under ten times. The gene calls are TRBV30 and TRBJ2-3; a possible D gene is TRBD2 (5 bases). V lost 0 bases, J lost 1 base, and 11 bases lay in between. The CDR3 covers 15 residues. Germline V lookup: CDR1 GTSNPN, CDR2 SVGIG (reference sequence). This chain's CDR3 is CAWSVLGGGTDTQYF. The CDR3 DNA sequence: TGTGCCTGGAGTGTACTAGGAGGCGGCACAGATACGCAGTATTTT.

This clone was recorded a few times. The CDR3 region has the DNA TGTGCCAGCAGCCCTGCTGGGCGAATTAATTCACCCCTCCACTTT. Encoded protein: CASSPAGRINSPLHF. The J gene is TRBJ1-6, the V gene TRBV7-9, with D hard to call. The length of the CDR3 is 15 residues. The germline V gene has CDR1 SEHNR and CDR2 FQNEAQ (reference sequence). The V end lost 5 bases, the J end lost 6 bases, and 14 bases lay between the germline ends.

This clone was detected only a few times. V gene TRBV4-1 combines with J gene TRBJ1-1, with a possible D match to TRBD1 (5 bases). V was cut by 1 base and J by 10 bases, with 31 bases left in between. The CDR3 sequence is 19 residues long. CDR1 is MGHRA, CDR2 YSYEKL, per germline. This CDR3 is CASSQAFPWPSRDREGAFF. The CDR3 nucleotides are TGCGCCAGCAGCCAAGCGTTTCCTTGGCCTTCCAGGGATCGGGAAGGAGCTTTCTTT.

J is TRBJ1-2 and V is TRBV27, with D possibly being TRBD1 (5 bases). Germline CDR1 reads MNHEY; CDR2 reads SMNVEV (reference sequence). The V gene lost 6 bases and the J gene lost 7 bases, with 18 bases spanning the gap. The CDR3 covers 14 residues. The CDR3 loop is CASRPGPSYGGYTF. CDR3 in DNA: TGTGCCAGCAGGCCGGGACCAAGCTATGGTGGCTACACCTTC.

This clone was seen a few times. The V call is TRBV30, the J call TRBJ2-3, with 8 bases lining up with TRBD2. The V and J ends lost 4 bases and 5 bases, in that order; junction bases with no gene match: 5. This CDR3 has 13 amino acids. CDR1 GTSNPN and CDR2 SVGIG come from the germline V gene (reference sequence). CDR3 sequence (DNA): TGTGCCTGGACACAGCGGGGGTTAGATACGCAGTATTTT. Translation gives CAWTQRGLDTQYF.

The chain joins TRBV7-2 to TRBJ2-3; 10 bases line up with TRBD2. The CDR3 consists of 16 residues. Germline CDR1 is SGHTA and CDR2 is FQGNSA. V shed 1 base, J shed 2 bases, and the junction held 3 bases outside the gene matches. CDR3 DNA: TGTGCCAGCAGCTTAGGGACTAGCGGCGACACAGATACGCAGTATTTT. As protein: CASSLGTSGDTDTQYF.

As regards this clone: Other DNA sequences of this sample code for an identical CDR3. The chain employs TRBV5-6 and TRBJ2-5, with D tentatively TRBD1 (5 bases). The CDR3 sequence is 13 residues long. Trimming took 2 bases from V and 2 from J, leaving 7 bases between them. Germline V gene data show CDR1 as SGHDT and CDR2 as YYEEEE. The CDR3 DNA sequence: TGTGCCAGCAGCTTTGGGGCACAAGAGACCCAGTACTTC. Residues: CASSFGAQETQYF.

This clone was seen more than once but under ten times. The gene calls are TRBV11-2 and TRBJ1-1; D might be TRBD1 (6 bases). CDR1 is SGHAT, CDR2 FQNNGV, per germline. The CDR3 covers 13 residues. V lost 1 base, J lost 5 bases, and 8 bases lay in between. CDR3 DNA sequence: TGTGCCAGCAGCTTAGTGCAGGGGACTGAAGCTTTCTTT. Translating it yields CASSLVQGTEAFF.